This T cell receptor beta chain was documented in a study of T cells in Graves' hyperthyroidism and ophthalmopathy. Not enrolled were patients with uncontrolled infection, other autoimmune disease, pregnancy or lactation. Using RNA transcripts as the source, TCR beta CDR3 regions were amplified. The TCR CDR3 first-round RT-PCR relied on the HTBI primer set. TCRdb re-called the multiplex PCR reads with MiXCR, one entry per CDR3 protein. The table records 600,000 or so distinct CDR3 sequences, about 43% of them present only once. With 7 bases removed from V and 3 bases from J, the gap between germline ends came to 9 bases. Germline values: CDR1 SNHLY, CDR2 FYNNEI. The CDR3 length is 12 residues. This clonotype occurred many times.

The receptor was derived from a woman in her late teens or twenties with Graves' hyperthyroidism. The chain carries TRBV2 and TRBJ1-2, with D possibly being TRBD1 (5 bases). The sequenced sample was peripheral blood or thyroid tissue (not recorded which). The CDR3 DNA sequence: TGTGCCAGCACGGGGGTTCACTATGGCTACACCTTC. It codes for CASTGVHYGYTF.